The 2 T cell receptor beta chains listed next were all sequenced from one sample in a study of blood T cell repertoires in COVID-19. Assay: immunoSEQ multiplex PCR; the TCRdb copy retains only in-frame clones and omits some. The top ten hold roughly 4.6% of the sample, which has about 280,000 clones, around 85% seen once. Sample: peripheral blood. These receptors were taken from a man between 50 and 59 years old with active or convalescent COVID-19.

The chain combines TRBV7-9 with TRBJ1-1, with D possibly being TRBD1 (6 bases). This CDR3 is built from 15 residues. Germline CDR1 reads SEHNR; CDR2 reads FQNEAQ (reference sequence). Trimming took off 0 bases at V and 4 bases at J, with 12 bases between the two ends. CDR3 in amino acids: CASSLAQRGATEAFF. As DNA, the CDR3 is TGTGCCAGCAGCTTAGCCCAACGGGGGGCCACTGAAGCTTTCTTT.

CDR3 residues: CASLSVTSGANTGELFF. DNA of the CDR3: TGTGCCAGCCTATCTGTGACTAGCGGGGCTAACACCGGGGAGCTGTTTTTT. The chain has TRBV2 and TRBJ2-2; 11 bases map to TRBD2. Trimming removed 8 bases from V and 2 bases from J; junction bases left unmatched: 10. The CDR3 loop spans 17 amino acids. Germline V lookup: CDR1 SNHLY, CDR2 FYNNEI.